The 10 T cell receptor beta chains presented below share a single source sample, sequenced in a study of cytomegalovirus exposure and HLA in healthy donors. Amplification used 60 Vbeta primers and 13 Jbeta primers. Libraries were prepared by immunoSEQ multiplex PCR; TCRdb keeps only in-frame clonotypes and omits some of them. The sample lists approximately 72,000 clones, almost 85% occurring once. The sequenced sample consisted of PBMCs. These receptors came from a man aged 18-30 years in good health and CMV-seronegative.

This clone was seen a single time. The CDR3 nucleotides are TGTGCCAGCAGCCTGGATACGCAGTATTTT. This gives the protein CASSLDTQYF. The chain uses TRBV28 and TRBJ2-3; no reliable D call. Trimming cost V 6 bases and J 6 bases, with 4 bases left between them. CDR1 and CDR2 (germline): MDHEN, SYDVKM. The CDR3 spans 10 residues.

The V and J genes are TRBV7-9 and TRBJ1-2; possibly TRBD1 for D (6 bases). The V and J ends lost 2 bases and 7 bases respectively, with 11 bases between them. This CDR3 is 13 amino acids long. CDR1 SEHNR and CDR2 FQNEAQ come from the germline V gene (reference sequence). The CDR3 region has the DNA TGTGCCAGCAGCTTATTAGCAGGGGCTGGCTACACCTTC. Encoded protein: CASSLLAGAGYTF.

This rearrangement joins TRBV4-3 to TRBJ1-1; D unresolved. The CDR3 totals 16 residues. Trimming shortened V by 0 bases and J by 1 base, and 12 bases separated the two germline ends. The germline CDR1 and CDR2 sequences are LGHNA and YSLEER. The CDR3, as DNA: TGCGCCAGCAGCCAAGATTCGTTCGCGCGGAACACTGAAGCTTTCTTT. Its protein product is CASSQDSFARNTEAFF.

The chain uses TRBV5-4 and TRBJ2-1; TRBD1 might be the D (5 bases). From germline, CDR1 is SGHNT and CDR2 YYREEE (reference sequence). The length of the CDR3 is 14 residues. V dropped 5 bases and J dropped 2 bases, with 11 bases sitting between them. CDR3 nucleotides: TGTGCCAGCAGGCAGTCAGGGCCCTACAATGAGCAGTTCTTC. Its translation is CASRQSGPYNEQFF.

The rearrangement joins TRBV18 to TRBJ1-1; D is perhaps TRBD1 (5 bases). The CDR3 has 15 residues. V lost 3 bases and J lost 4, with 15 bases in between. Germline V gives CDR1 KGHSH, CDR2 LQKENI. This CDR3 is CASSPAYGRGTEAFF. In DNA form, the CDR3 reads TGTGCCAGCTCACCGGCTTACGGTAGGGGCACTGAAGCTTTCTTT.

V gene TRBV30 combines with J gene TRBJ1-3; no definite D call. This CDR3 is built from 13 residues. Trimming shortened V by 2 bases and J by 0 bases, and 5 bases separated the two germline ends. CDR1 and CDR2 (germline): GTSNPN, SVGIG (reference sequence). This CDR3 is CAWSLSSGNTIYF. The CDR3 DNA follows: TGTGCCTGGAGTTTATCCTCTGGAAACACCATATATTTT.

The rearrangement uses TRBV28 and TRBJ2-3; tentative D call: TRBD2 (5 bases). Germline V gene lookup returns CDR1 MDHEN and CDR2 SYDVKM. This CDR3 has 15 residues. V was trimmed by 7 bases and J by 5 bases, leaving 19 bases between them. Here the CDR3 reads CASKTFGGRIDTQYF. CDR3 sequence (DNA): TGTGCCAGCAAAACTTTTGGAGGTCGGATAGATACGCAGTATTTT.

This clone was picked up a small number of times. V is TRBV18 and J is TRBJ1-1, with D possibly TRBD1 on 6 matching bases. Trimming took off 6 bases at V and 0 bases at J, with 14 bases between the two ends. The CDR3 has 15 residues. CDR1 is KGHSH, CDR2 LQKENI, per germline. Here the CDR3 reads CASSGDIRLNTEAFF. As DNA, the CDR3 is TGTGCCAGCTCGGGGGACATCAGGTTGAACACTGAAGCTTTCTTT.

Only one count was recorded for this clone. The chain combines TRBV29-1 with TRBJ2-2; 9 bases map to TRBD2. Germline-derived CDR1 and CDR2 are SQVTM and ANQGSEA. CDR3 length: 15 amino acids. J gave up 3 bases and V 6 bases, and 8 bases lay outside the gene matches. CDR3 DNA: TGCAGCGTCCGCGCGGGAGGGCCCGACACCGGGGAGCTGTTTTTT. As protein: CSVRAGGPDTGELFF.

V usage is TRBV28 and J usage is TRBJ2-3; maybe TRBD1 (6 bases). The CDR3 is 16 amino acids. The V end lost 3 bases, the J end lost 0 bases, and 13 bases lay between the germline ends. Germline V lookup: CDR1 MDHEN, CDR2 SYDVKM. The DNA for the CDR3 is TGTGCCAGCAGTTTTGCCGGGACACCAAGCACAGATACGCAGTATTTT. It encodes CASSFAGTPSTDTQYF.